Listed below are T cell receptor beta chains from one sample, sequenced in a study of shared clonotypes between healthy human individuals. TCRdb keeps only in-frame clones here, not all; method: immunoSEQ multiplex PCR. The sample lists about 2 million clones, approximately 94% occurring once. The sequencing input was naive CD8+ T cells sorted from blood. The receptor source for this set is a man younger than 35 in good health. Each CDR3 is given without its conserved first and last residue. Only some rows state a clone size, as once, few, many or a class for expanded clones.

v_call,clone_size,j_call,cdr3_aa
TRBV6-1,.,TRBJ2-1,ASSDWYQSSNEQF
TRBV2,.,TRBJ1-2,ASSEELPGSNYGYT
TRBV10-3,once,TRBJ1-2,AISEPTINYGYT
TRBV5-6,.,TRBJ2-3,ASSLALAGGTDTQY
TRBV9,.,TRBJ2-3,ASSSSGRTSTDTQY
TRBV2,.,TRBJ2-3,ASSDSSETSTDTQY
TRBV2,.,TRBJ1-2,ASLRQSLPNYGYT
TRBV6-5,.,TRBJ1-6,ASSYLTGSGSPLH
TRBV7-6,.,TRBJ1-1,ASSLGGGPEAF
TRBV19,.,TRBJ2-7,ASSIAGAGEQY
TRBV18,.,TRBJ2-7,ASSPAVSYEQY
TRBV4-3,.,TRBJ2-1,ASSQDVGGNEQF
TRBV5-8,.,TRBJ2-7,ASGTGAYEQY
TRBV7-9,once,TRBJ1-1,ASSPSLGNTEAF
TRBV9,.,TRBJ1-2,ASSVGGQVYGYT
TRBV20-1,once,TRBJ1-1,SADEGEAF
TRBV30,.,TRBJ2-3,AWSLGLGERDTQY
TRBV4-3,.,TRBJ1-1,ASSQDSEGMNTEAF
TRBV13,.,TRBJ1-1,ASSLTGAGTEAF
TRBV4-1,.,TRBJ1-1,ASSPTYDGHPEAF
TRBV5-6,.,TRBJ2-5,ASSLDPAAETQY
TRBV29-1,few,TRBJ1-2,SVEDLGYT
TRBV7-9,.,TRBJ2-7,ASSLWGSYEQY
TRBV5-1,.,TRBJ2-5,ASSLESRGETQY
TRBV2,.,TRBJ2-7,ASSTGTSGRQFPYEQY
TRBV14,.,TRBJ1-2,ASSQDGANYGYT
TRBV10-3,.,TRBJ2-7,ATWAGQSREQY
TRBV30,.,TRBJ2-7,AWAALDRSSYEQY
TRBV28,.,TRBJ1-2,ASSGTGAAPYGYT
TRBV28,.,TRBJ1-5,ASSGRQVLSNQPQH
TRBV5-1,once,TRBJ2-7,ASPGTGGEILLSYEQY
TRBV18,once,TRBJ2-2,ASSTQVLVTGELF
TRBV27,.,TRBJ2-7,ASSVTSGVTYEQY
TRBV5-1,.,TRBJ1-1,ASSSGLGGMNTEAF
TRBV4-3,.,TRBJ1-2,ASSQDSRGDNYGYT